Listed here are 14 T cell receptor beta chains from one sample, sequenced in a study of blood T cell repertoires in COVID-19. Some clones are missing from TCRdb's copy, which holds only in-frame ones; the method was immunoSEQ multiplex PCR. This sample has approximately 500,000 clones, with approximately 90% found just once. The sequencing input was PBMCs or T cells enriched from blood (not recorded which). All receptors come from a middle-aged woman who had recovered from COVID-19.

The V gene is TRBV5-1, the J gene TRBJ1-3; the D is unclear. CDR1 SGHRS and CDR2 YFSETQ come from the germline V gene. The V end was cut by 4 bases, the J end by 0 bases, with 8 bases between. The length of the CDR3 is 14 residues. CDR3 sequence reads: CASSPFGSGNTIYF. The CDR3 DNA follows: TGCGCCAGCAGCCCCTTCGGCTCTGGAAACACCATATATTTT.

The chain couples TRBV6-5 to TRBJ1-1; D is unclear. Germline values: CDR1 MNHEY, CDR2 SVGAGI. Between the trimmed V and J ends, which lost 4 bases and 5 bases, there was a span of 11 bases. The CDR3 loop spans 13 amino acids. This CDR3 reads CASSSGIWTEAFF. CDR3 coding DNA: TGTGCCAGCAGTTCGGGGATTTGGACTGAAGCTTTCTTT.

The chain is built from TRBV6-5 and TRBJ2-7; D is perhaps TRBD2 (6 bases). Germline CDR1 and CDR2: MNHEY and SVGAGI. CDR3 length: 14 amino acids. The V and J ends lost 5 bases and 1 base respectively, with 12 bases between them. The CDR3 reads CASSPTRRSYEQYF. CDR3 in DNA: TGTGCCAGCAGTCCGACTAGACGATCCTACGAGCAGTACTTC.

This chain links TRBV13 with TRBJ2-5; a possible D gene is TRBD1 (6 bases). Germline V gene sequence: CDR1 PRHDT, CDR2 FYEKMQ (reference sequence). This CDR3 has 12 residues. V dropped 6 bases and J dropped 5 bases, with 10 bases sitting between them. CDR3 DNA: TGTGCCAGCAGAGCAGGGGAGGAGACCCAGTACTTC. Translating gives CASRAGEETQYF.

This chain uses TRBV5-1 with TRBJ1-2; no firm D call. Germline V CDR1 and CDR2: SGHRS, YFSETQ. The V gene lost 6 bases and the J gene lost 1 base, with 4 bases spanning the gap. The CDR3 length is 11 residues. CDR3 nucleotides: TGCGCCAGCACCAGTAACTATGGCTACACCTTC. Amino acids: CASTSNYGYTF. The complete variable domain, with remaining parts taken from reference TRBV5-1 and TRBJ1-2, reads KAGVTQTPRYLIKTRGQQVTLSCSPISGHRSVSWYQQTPGQGLQFLFEYFSETQRNKGNFPGRFSGRQFSNSRSEMNVSTLELGDSALYLCASTSNYGYTFGSGTRLTVV.

The rearrangement joins TRBV5-1 to TRBJ1-4, with D maybe TRBD1 (5 bases). Germline assignment: CDR1 SGHRS and CDR2 YFSETQ. CDR3 length equals 15 residues. Trimming took 4 bases from V and 8 from J, leaving 18 bases between them. The CDR3 loop is CASSQGPTLGEKLFF. CDR3 nucleotides: TGCGCCAGCAGCCAGGGTCCGACTTTAGGAGAAAAACTGTTTTTT.

CDR3 DNA: TGTGCCAGCAGCAACGACAGGGGGACCTACAATGAGCAGTTCTTC. It specifies CASSNDRGTYNEQFF. The chain joins TRBV7-2 to TRBJ2-1, with TRBD1 matching 9 bases. The CDR3 runs to 15 residues. Germline V gives CDR1 SGHTA, CDR2 FQGNSA. Trimming cost V 5 bases and J 2 bases; bases outside gene matches: 4.

In this sample, this clone turned up a few times. V and J are TRBV24-1 and TRBJ1-2, with 7 bases matching TRBD1. The length of the CDR3 is 14 residues. Per the germline V gene, CDR1 is KGHDR and CDR2 is SFDVKD. V lost 9 bases, J lost 3 bases, and 9 bases stayed unmatched. CDR3 nucleotide sequence: TGTGCCACCGCCCCGACAGGGAACGACTATGGCTACACCTTC. Translated, it gives CATAPTGNDYGYTF.

This chain uses TRBV24-1 with TRBJ1-5; 7 bases fit TRBD1. The CDR3 consists of 17 residues. J gave up 3 bases and V 2 bases, and 9 bases lay outside the gene matches. Germline assignment: CDR1 KGHDR and CDR2 SFDVKD. The CDR3 spells CATSDSYRDSFNQPQHF. The DNA for the CDR3 is TGTGCCACCAGTGATTCTTACCGGGACAGCTTCAATCAGCCCCAGCATTTT.

The chain has TRBV24-1 and TRBJ2-7; 16 nucleotides line up with TRBD2. The CDR3 is made up of 19 amino acids. The V and J ends lost 5 bases and 2 bases, in that order; junction bases with no gene match: 11. Germline V gene sequence: CDR1 KGHDR, CDR2 SFDVKD. CDR3 protein: CATSAPGLAGGRSAYEQYF. The CDR3 nucleotides read TGTGCCACCAGTGCACCGGGACTAGCGGGAGGGCGGTCCGCCTACGAGCAGTACTTC.

This chain links TRBV11-3 with TRBJ2-7, with D possibly matching TRBD1 (5 bases). This CDR3 comprises 17 residues. CDR1 and CDR2 (germline): SGHNT, YENEEA. V was trimmed by 6 bases and J by 2 bases, leaving 23 bases between them. CDR3 sequence: CASSTPSLQDGPYEQYF. DNA of the CDR3: TGTGCCAGCAGTACGCCCAGCCTACAGGACGGACCCTACGAGCAGTACTTC. Looking up the rest from reference TRBV11-3 and TRBJ2-7 gives the full variable domain: EAGVVQSPRYKIIEKKQPVAFWCNPISGHNTLYWYLQNLGQGPELLIRYENEEAVDDSQLPKDRFSAERLKGVDSTLKIQPAELGDSAVYLCASSTPSLQDGPYEQYFGPGTRLTVT.

The chain combines TRBV5-1 with TRBJ1-1; D is ambiguous. Trimming pared 2 bases from V and 2 bases from J, leaving 13 bases between. Germline CDR1 reads SGHRS; CDR2 reads YFSETQ. The CDR3 is 15 amino acids. The CDR3 region is CASSLLERRNTEAFF. CDR3 nucleotide sequence: TGCGCCAGCAGCTTACTAGAACGACGCAACACTGAAGCTTTCTTT.

The chain carries TRBV5-1 and TRBJ2-7; 10 positions agree with TRBD2. V trimming: 2 bases; J trimming: 2 bases; junction bases outside the gene matches: 7. Germline V gene lookup returns CDR1 SGHRS and CDR2 YFSETQ. This CDR3 is 16 amino acids long. The CDR3 DNA reads as TGCGCCAGCAGCTTTCGAGCGGGAGGGCCCCCCTACGAGCAGTACTTC. It codes for CASSFRAGGPPYEQYF.

This CDR3 reads CASSLTGADTQYF. The CDR3 DNA follows: TGTGCCAGCAGCCTGACAGGGGCAGATACGCAGTATTTT. The J gene is TRBJ2-3, the V gene TRBV3-1 (or the pseudogene TRBV3-2), with 8 bases matching TRBD1. The CDR3 totals 13 residues. V trimming: 4 bases; J trimming: 4 bases; junction bases outside the gene matches: 1. Germline CDR1 reads LGHDT; CDR2 reads YNNKEL (reference sequence).